Listed here are 10 T cell receptor beta chains from one sample, sequenced in a study of a mutant IDH1 vaccine in newly diagnosed glioma (dated by TCRdb to about 2021). The meaning of the sample's time point label: week 5, during vaccination. Every vaccine dose consisted of 300 ug of a 20-mer mutant IDH1 peptide in Montanide, administered subcutaneously together with topical imiquimod. These receptors' targets are unknown. Library preparation was by the immunoSEQ multiplex PCR assay. TCRdb's version of the immuneACCESS table is confined to in-frame rearrangements and falls short of the full clone set. An unresolved V gene accounts for under half of the shortfall where checked; the remainder is of unknown origin. The sample table holds 53,000 or so clones, of which 78% were seen once. The ten largest make up roughly 5.2% of the sample. The sequences come from PBMCs, collected from a glioma patient whose treatment included an IDH1 peptide vaccine. These receptors came from a man aged 45-60 years with glioma.

This clone was counted a single time. The CDR3 nucleotides are TGTGCCAGCAGCCCCACCGGGACTAGGACTGGGCACGAGCAGTACTTC. Amino acids: CASSPTGTRTGHEQYF. This sequence joins TRBV7-9 and TRBJ2-7, with TRBD2 identical over 8 bases. The CDR3 is 16 residues long. After removal of 5 bases from V and 5 bases from J, the junction contained 14 bases not matched to a gene. Germline V gene sequence: CDR1 SEHNR, CDR2 FQNEAQ (reference sequence). Full variable domain (missing parts from reference TRBV7-9 and TRBJ2-7): DTGVSQNPRHKITKRGQNVTFRCDPISEHNRLYWYRQTLGQGPEFLTYFQNEAQLEKSRLLSDRFSAERPKGSFSTLEIQRTEQGDSAMYLCASSPTGTRTGHEQYFGPGTRLTVT.

V usage is TRBV29-1 and J usage is TRBJ2-1; 7 positions match TRBD1. The CDR3 is 14 residues long. Germline V gives CDR1 SQVTM, CDR2 ANQGSEA. J lost 5 bases, V lost 6 bases, and 10 bases had no gene match. The CDR3 here is CSVRGPLSHNEQFF. For the CDR3, the DNA is TGCAGCGTGAGGGGGCCCCTTAGCCACAATGAGCAGTTCTTC.

The chain employs TRBV19 and TRBJ2-1, with 7 bases fitting TRBD1. The CDR3 consists of 15 residues. The germline V gene has CDR1 LNHDA and CDR2 SQIVND (reference sequence). V was pared by 6 bases and J by 6 bases, with 11 bases of the junction left unmatched. CDR3 in DNA: TGTGCCAGTAGGGTACAGGGGCAAAGAATCAATGAGCAGTTCTTC. Its translation: CASRVQGQRINEQFF.

The chain recombines TRBV4-2 with TRBJ2-6, with TRBD1 identical over 10 bases. CDR1 and CDR2 (germline): LGHNA, YNFKEQ. The CDR3 is made up of 19 amino acids. The V and J ends lost 1 base and 1 base, in that order; junction bases with no gene match: 7. CDR3 amino acids: CASSQVFGTGESGANVLTF. CDR3 nucleotide sequence: TGTGCCAGCAGCCAAGTCTTCGGGACAGGGGAATCTGGGGCCAACGTCCTGACTTTC.

V usage is TRBV6-5 and J usage is TRBJ2-7, with 12 bases aligning to TRBD2. The ends lost 6 bases at V and 2 bases at J; junction bases unmatched: 5. The CDR3 loop spans 15 amino acids. Germline V gene lookup returns CDR1 MNHEY and CDR2 SVGAGI. CDR3: CASRRRTSGTYEQYF. CDR3 sequence (DNA): TGTGCCAGCAGGCGCCGGACTAGCGGGACCTACGAGCAGTACTTC.

The chain has TRBV2 and TRBJ2-7; 7 nucleotides match TRBD1. Germline trimming cut 1 base from V and 2 bases from J; bases unmatched to any gene: 5. CDR3 length equals 15 residues. Germline assignment: CDR1 SNHLY and CDR2 FYNNEI. The CDR3 DNA sequence: TGTGCCAGCAGTGAAGGGGACAGTGGGACCTACGAGCAGTACTTC. This translates into CASSEGDSGTYEQYF.

This sequence joins TRBV6-6 and TRBJ1-1; D gene unclear. Trimming took off 6 bases at V and 0 bases at J, with 11 bases between the two ends. Germline lookup yields CDR1 MNHNY and CDR2 SVGAGI (reference sequence). This CDR3 is 14 amino acids long. The CDR3, as DNA: TGTGCCAGCAGGCAACCGACGGTGAACACTGAAGCTTTCTTT. Protein: CASRQPTVNTEAFF.

The chain recombines TRBV11-2 with TRBJ2-1; 9 bases fit TRBD2. The CDR3 runs 13 residues. CDR1 and CDR2 (germline): SGHAT, FQNNGV. With V trimmed by 2 bases and J by 9 bases, 2 bases remained unmatched. CDR3 DNA: TGTGCCAGCAGCTTAATAGCGGGGGCTGAGCAGTTCTTC. Translation: CASSLIAGAEQFF.

This clone came up once. V is TRBV27 and J is TRBJ1-2; perhaps TRBD1 as D (5 bases). V dropped 5 bases and J dropped 0 bases, with 10 bases sitting between them. Germline CDR1 is MNHEY and CDR2 is SMNVEV (reference sequence). The CDR3 spans 14 residues. The CDR3 bases are TGTGCCAGCAGTCTAAGGGGTGCTAACTATGGCTACACCTTC. Protein sequence: CASSLRGANYGYTF.

The rearrangement joins TRBV18 to TRBJ1-5; 7 nucleotides align to TRBD1. The CDR3 runs to 13 residues. V dropped 0 bases and J dropped 15; count of bases not matched to a gene: 8. The germline CDR1 and CDR2 sequences are KGHSH and LQKENI. CDR3 loop: CASSPPKGDSRHF. The CDR3 nucleotides read TGTGCCAGCTCACCACCGAAGGGGGACAGTAGGCATTTT.